Each of the 20 T cell receptor beta chains below was sequenced from the same sample in a study. The method was immunoSEQ multiplex PCR; TCRdb's version includes in-frame clones alone and lacks a portion of them. The sample lists 60,000 to 75,000 clones, 93% occurring once. Sequencing input: PBMCs. The receptors were sampled from a man aged 35-49 years with rheumatoid arthritis.

V and J are TRBV28 and TRBJ2-2; 9 nucleotides match TRBD2. V lost 3 bases, J lost 5 bases, and 19 bases stayed unmatched. Germline V lookup: CDR1 MDHEN, CDR2 SYDVKM. The CDR3 extends over 20 amino acids. DNA for the CDR3: TGTGCCAGCAGTTTGCCGCCGGGACTAGCAGGGATAGGCAATACCGGGGAGCTGTTTTTT. Amino acids: CASSLPPGLAGIGNTGELFF.

This rearrangement joins TRBV30 to TRBJ2-5, with 9 bases that match TRBD2. The CDR3 runs to 15 residues. Germline assignment: CDR1 GTSNPN and CDR2 SVGIG (reference sequence). V gave up 1 base and J gave up 3 bases; unmatched junction bases: 6. The CDR3 region is CAWSAGGGAKETQYF. For the CDR3, the DNA is TGTGCCTGGAGTGCGGGCGGGGGGGCCAAAGAGACCCAGTACTTC. The full variable domain, rest sourced from reference TRBV30 and TRBJ2-5, is SQTIHQWPATLVQPVGSPLSLECTVEGTSNPNLYWYRQAAGRGLQLLFYSVGIGQISSEVPQNLSASRPQDRQFILSSKKLLLSDSGFYLCAWSAGGGAKETQYFGPGTRLLVL.

The genes are TRBV29-1 and TRBJ1-3, with D unclear. From germline, CDR1 is SQVTM and CDR2 ANQGSEA. V gave up 7 bases and J gave up 0 bases, with 16 bases separating them. The length of the CDR3 is 15 residues. The CDR3 region is CSAELGRSSGNTIYF. The CDR3 region has the DNA TGCAGCGCCGAGCTCGGAAGAAGCTCTGGAAACACCATATATTTT.

This sequence joins TRBV27 and TRBJ2-5; TRBD2 agrees at 7 bases. This CDR3 has 17 residues. Trimming cost V 1 base and J 2 bases; bases outside gene matches: 10. CDR1 is MNHEY and CDR2 is SMNVEV in the germline V gene (reference sequence). The CDR3 region has the DNA TGTGCCAGCAGTTTATTCGGTATTCTAGCGGAGCAAGAGACCCAGTACTTC. Its translation is CASSLFGILAEQETQYF.

The gene calls are TRBV28 and TRBJ2-7; D ambiguous. The CDR3 loop spans 15 amino acids. V lost 7 bases and J lost 0, with 16 bases in between. Germline V lookup: CDR1 MDHEN, CDR2 SYDVKM. CDR3 protein: CASMEQGSSSYEQYF. In DNA form, the CDR3 reads TGTGCCAGCATGGAGCAAGGTTCCAGCTCCTACGAGCAGTACTTC.

V gene TRBV12-3 or TRBV12-4 combines with J gene TRBJ1-1; perhaps TRBD1 as D (6 bases). V lost 6 bases and J lost 2, with 10 bases in between. There are 13 residues in the CDR3. In DNA form, the CDR3 reads TGTGCCAGCAGACCGGACAGAAACACTGAAGCTTTCTTT. Its translation is CASRPDRNTEAFF.

The V gene is TRBV6-7, the J gene TRBJ2-3, with 9 bases aligning to TRBD2. TRBV6-7 belongs to the ORF category, with a function that is uncertain. This CDR3 comprises 16 residues. After removal of 5 bases from V and 5 bases from J, the junction contained 11 bases not matched to a gene. This CDR3 reads CASSKPGGRAVDTQYF. Written as DNA, the CDR3 is TGTGCCAGCAGTAAGCCGGGCGGGAGGGCCGTAGATACGCAGTATTTT.

V usage is TRBV18 and J usage is TRBJ2-1; 11 bases align to TRBD2. Germline V gene lookup returns CDR1 KGHSH and CDR2 LQKENI. The CDR3 consists of 15 residues. V was pared by 2 bases and J by 4 bases, with 1 base of the junction left unmatched. DNA for the CDR3: TGTGCCAGCTCACCAGGACTAGCGGGTTACAATGAGCAGTTCTTC. It codes for CASSPGLAGYNEQFF.

This clone appeared a few times. The rearrangement joins TRBV7-9 to TRBJ2-7; 14 positions match TRBD2. V shed 3 bases, J shed 11 bases, and the junction held 6 bases outside the gene matches. This CDR3 contains 14 residues. CDR1 and CDR2 (germline): SEHNR, FQNEAQ (reference sequence). The CDR3 coding sequence is TGTGCCAGCAGCTTGGGGACTAGCGGGAGTTCGGAGTACTTC. As protein: CASSLGTSGSSEYF.

The V gene is TRBV2, the J gene TRBJ1-1; D ambiguous. CDR3 length: 14 residues. Germline assignment: CDR1 SNHLY and CDR2 FYNNEI. The V end was cut by 3 bases, the J end by 3 bases, with 11 bases between. The chain's CDR3 is CASSDVVSDTEAFF. CDR3 coding DNA: TGTGCCAGCAGTGATGTGGTTTCCGACACTGAAGCTTTCTTT.

This chain connects TRBV28 to TRBJ1-1, with 10 bases matching TRBD1. This CDR3 has 15 residues. Trimming took 5 bases from V and 2 from J; bases not matched to a gene: 5. Germline V gives CDR1 MDHEN, CDR2 SYDVKM. The CDR3 protein is CASSPTGGVNTEAFF. DNA for the CDR3: TGTGCCAGCAGTCCGACAGGGGGCGTTAACACTGAAGCTTTCTTT. The variable domain in full, with the rest retrieved from reference TRBV28 and TRBJ1-1, is DVKVTQSSRYLVKRTGEKVFLECVQDMDHENMFWYRQDPGLGLRLIYFSYDVKMKEKGDIPEGYSVSREKKERFSLILESASTNQTSMYLCASSPTGGVNTEAFFGQGTRLTVV.

This clone was found once. The chain is built from TRBV29-1 and TRBJ2-2, with D perhaps TRBD1 or TRBD2 (5 bases each). The V gene lost 4 bases and the J gene lost 2 bases, with 14 bases spanning the gap. The germline gives CDR1 SQVTM, CDR2 ANQGSEA. The CDR3 length is 15 residues. The CDR3 coding sequence is TGCAGCGTTGGTCGGCAGGGAGATAACACCGGGGAGCTGTTTTTT. Translating it yields CSVGRQGDNTGELFF.

The chain carries TRBV4-1 and TRBJ2-7; the D gene is possibly TRBD1 (5 bases). This CDR3 comprises 14 residues. V lost 1 base to trimming and J lost 4 bases, with 11 bases between them. Germline assignment: CDR1 MGHRA and CDR2 YSYEKL. The CDR3: CASSQVLGVYEQYF. The CDR3 nucleotides read TGCGCCAGCAGCCAAGTTTTAGGGGTGTACGAGCAGTACTTC.

The genes are TRBV7-9 and TRBJ2-7; D may correspond to TRBD1 or TRBD2 (5 bases each). This CDR3 has 15 residues. Germline CDR1 and CDR2: SEHNR and FQNEAQ (reference sequence). Trimming pared 0 bases from V and 4 bases from J, leaving 13 bases between. The CDR3 reads CASSLAWGSSYEQYF. The DNA for the CDR3 is TGTGCCAGCAGCTTAGCCTGGGGGAGTAGTTACGAGCAGTACTTC.

The rearrangement joins TRBV12-3 or TRBV12-4 to TRBJ2-1; D gene unclear. The CDR3 sequence is 12 residues long. Trimming stripped 6 bases from V and 7 bases from J, with 10 bases between. The CDR3 DNA reads TGTGCCAGCAGCCCGACTGAGAATGAGCAGTTCTTC. Protein product: CASSPTENEQFF.

This chain connects TRBV4-1 to TRBJ2-1; 10 bases match TRBD2. The J segment lost 8 bases and the V segment lost 4 bases, leaving 11 bases of the junction unmatched. CDR1 and CDR2 (germline): MGHRA, YSYEKL. This CDR3 has 16 amino acids. The DNA for the CDR3 is TGCGCCAGCAGCCGATTTCTAGCGGGAGCGCCGGATGAGCAGTTCTTC. This sequence encodes CASSRFLAGAPDEQFF.

The chain has TRBV7-3 and TRBJ1-1; TRBD1 matches at 11 bases. The CDR3 runs 16 residues. V shed 5 bases, J shed 6 bases, and the junction held 11 bases outside the gene matches. Germline assignment: CDR1 SGHTA and CDR2 FQGTGA. CDR3 bases: TGTGCCAGCAGCCCATCCAGGGACAGGGGGTCGTCTGAAGCTTTCTTT. The encoded protein is CASSPSRDRGSSEAFF.

A single count supports this clone. The gene calls are TRBV7-9 and TRBJ1-1; D unclear. Per the germline V gene, CDR1 is SEHNR and CDR2 is FQNEAQ (reference sequence). The CDR3 totals 13 residues. Trimming left V 0 bases short and J 0 bases short, with 2 bases between. The CDR3: CASSLALNTEAFF. The CDR3 DNA is TGTGCCAGCAGCTTAGCCCTGAACACTGAAGCTTTCTTT.

V usage is TRBV14 and J usage is TRBJ2-2; D not resolved. Trimming shortened V by 1 base and J by 1 base, and 4 bases separated the two germline ends. Looked up from germline, CDR1 is SGHDN and CDR2 is FVKESK. The CDR3 has 14 amino acids. The CDR3 protein is CASSQALNTGELFF. CDR3 bases: TGTGCCAGCAGCCAAGCCCTGAACACCGGGGAGCTGTTTTTT.

The V call is TRBV12-3 or TRBV12-4, the J call TRBJ1-1, with D unclear. With 0 bases removed from V and 7 bases from J, the gap between germline ends came to 9 bases. This CDR3 is built from 13 residues. DNA of the CDR3: TGTGCCAGCAGTTTAGCGCTGACGGATGAAGCTTTCTTT. This gives the protein CASSLALTDEAFF.